This T cell receptor (beta chain) was documented in a study of blood T cell repertoires in COVID-19. Study information: T cells, B-cell-depleted T cells, or PBMCs supplied cDNA or gDNA.

In the authors' methods: Researchers report that nucleated cell counts were estimated from reference gene primer amplification. The data were produced by immunoSEQ multiplex PCR, yet TCRdb's version contains in-frame clones alone and is incomplete. V and J calls and clone size follow that table, whereas D and trimming were derived from the DNA. Of about 150,000 clones in the sample, 65% to 85% were seen once. The junction had 2 bases not matched to a gene; V was cut back by 1 base and J by 1 base. The V gene's germline CDR1 is SGHTA and CDR2 FQGNSA. This CDR3 spans 15 amino acids. This clone was recorded once.

This sequence originates from a woman of 80 years or more with acute or convalescent COVID-19. Sample: peripheral blood. V and J are TRBV7-2 and TRBJ1-2, with 8 positions matching TRBD1. The CDR3 spells CASSLVTGDNYGYTF. The CDR3 nucleotides are TGTGCCAGCAGCTTAGTGACAGGGGATAACTATGGCTACACCTTC.